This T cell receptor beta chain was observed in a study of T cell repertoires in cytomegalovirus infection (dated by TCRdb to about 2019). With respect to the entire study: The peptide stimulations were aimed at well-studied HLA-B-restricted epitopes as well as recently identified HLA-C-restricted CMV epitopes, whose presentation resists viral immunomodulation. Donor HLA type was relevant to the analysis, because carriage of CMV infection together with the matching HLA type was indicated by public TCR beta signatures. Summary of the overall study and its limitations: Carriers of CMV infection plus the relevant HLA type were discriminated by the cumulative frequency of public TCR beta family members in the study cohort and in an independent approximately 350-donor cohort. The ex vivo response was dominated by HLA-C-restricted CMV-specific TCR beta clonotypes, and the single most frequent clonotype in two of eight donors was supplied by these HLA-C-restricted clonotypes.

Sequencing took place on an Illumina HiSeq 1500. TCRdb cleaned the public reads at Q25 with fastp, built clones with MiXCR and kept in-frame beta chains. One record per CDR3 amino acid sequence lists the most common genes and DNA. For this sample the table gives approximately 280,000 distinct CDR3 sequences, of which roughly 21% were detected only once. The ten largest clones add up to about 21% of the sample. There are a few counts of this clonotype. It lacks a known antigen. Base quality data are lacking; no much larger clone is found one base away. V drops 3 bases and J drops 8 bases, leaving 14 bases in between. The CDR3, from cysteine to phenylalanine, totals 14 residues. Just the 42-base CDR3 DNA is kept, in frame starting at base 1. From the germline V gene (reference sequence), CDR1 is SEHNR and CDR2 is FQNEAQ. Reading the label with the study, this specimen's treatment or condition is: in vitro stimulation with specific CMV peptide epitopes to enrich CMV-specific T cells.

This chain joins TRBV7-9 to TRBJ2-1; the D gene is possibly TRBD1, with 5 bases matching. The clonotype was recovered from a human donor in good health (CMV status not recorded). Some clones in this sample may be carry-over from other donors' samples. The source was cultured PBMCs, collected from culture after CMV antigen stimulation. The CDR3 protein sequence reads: CASSFITKGDEQFF. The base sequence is TGTGCCAGCAGCTTTATCACCAAAGGGGATGAGCAGTTCTTC.